This T cell receptor beta chain was captured by sequencing in a study of shared clonotypes between healthy human individuals. Using immunoSEQ multiplex PCR, the repertoire was profiled, and TCRdb retains in-frame clones only, with some absent. This sample has around 1.1 million clones, with around 78% found just once. The CDR3 has 15 residues. Trimming stripped 0 bases from V and 7 bases from J, with 13 bases between. Germline lookup yields CDR1 SGHTA and CDR2 FQGNSA. The sample taken for sequencing was memory CD4+ T cells from PBMCs. Specified subset: CD45RA-negative fraction. This clonotype was obtained from a man between 18 and 35 years old in good health. Some clones in this sample may be carry-over from other donors' samples. The rearrangement uses TRBV7-2 and TRBJ1-3; D not certain. CDR3 sequence: CASSLAVLDGNTIYF. The CDR3, as DNA: TGTGCCAGCAGCTTAGCGGTCCTCGACGGGAACACCATATATTTT.